The T cell receptor beta chain under discussion was sequenced for a study of tumor-infiltrating lymphocytes in primary liver carcinoma. Study-wide results and limits: Tumors significantly exceeded blood in top-250-clone fraction (p = 0.039). Tumor-adjacent and tumor-blood pairs shared less of their repertoires than tumor region pairs shared.

Scientists recovered RNA and DNA together from roughly 20-30 mg of unsorted bulk tissue. Surgeons resected the patients' primary liver carcinomas. This clonotype was seen ten or more times. The antigen remains unidentified. With a constant-region primer, TCR beta cDNA was made from approximately 500 ng of total RNA. What produced the TCR beta libraries was three nested multiplex PCR rounds using slightly modified ARM-PCR. The first two PCR rounds used TRBV1-TRBV30 forward primers with a C-beta reverse primer, 9 to 11 cycles each. TCRdb used MiXCR to reprocess the multiplex PCR reads, holding one entry per CDR3 protein. The sample lists about 70,000 distinct CDR3 sequences; almost 70% were seen once. Per germline, CDR1 SGHRS and CDR2 YFSETQ. This CDR3 is built from 15 residues. Between the trimmed V and J ends, which lost 7 bases and 4 bases, there was a span of 15 bases.

The receptor was derived from a man aged 35-49 years with primary liver carcinoma and hepatitis B virus infection. The chain joins TRBV5-1 to TRBJ2-6; TRBD2 is a possible D gene (5 bases). Sequences were obtained from liver tumor tissue from sampling region 4. The subset: tumor region T4, right-lateral pole. This CDR3 is CASDSGFSGANVLTF. In DNA, the CDR3 is TGCGCCAGCGATTCGGGATTCTCCGGGGCCAACGTCCTGACTTTC.